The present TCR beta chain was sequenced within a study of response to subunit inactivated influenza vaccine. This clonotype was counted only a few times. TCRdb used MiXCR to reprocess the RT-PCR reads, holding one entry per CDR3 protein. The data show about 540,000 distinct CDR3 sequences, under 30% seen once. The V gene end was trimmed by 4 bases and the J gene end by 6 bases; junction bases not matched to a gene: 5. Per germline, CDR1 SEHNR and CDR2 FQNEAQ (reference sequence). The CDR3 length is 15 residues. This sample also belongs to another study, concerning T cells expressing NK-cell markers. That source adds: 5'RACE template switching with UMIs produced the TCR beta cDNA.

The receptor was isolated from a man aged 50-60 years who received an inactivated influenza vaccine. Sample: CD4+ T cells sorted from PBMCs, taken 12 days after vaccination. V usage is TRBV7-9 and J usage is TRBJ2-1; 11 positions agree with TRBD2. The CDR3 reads CASSSPSGRFNEQFF. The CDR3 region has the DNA TGTGCCAGCAGCTCGCCTAGCGGGAGGTTCAATGAGCAGTTCTTC.